The rows below give T cell receptor beta chains drawn from one sample of a study of regulatory T cells in long-lasting Graves disease. TCRdb reprocessed the multiplex PCR reads via MiXCR and lists one record per CDR3 protein. The profile covers about 440,000 distinct CDR3 sequences, with under 15% appearing a single time and 16% taken by the ten largest. The same sample was also studied in work on T cells in Graves' hyperthyroidism and ophthalmopathy.

Source: peripheral blood mononuclear cells (PBMCs), taken at new diagnosis, from a patient treated with antithyroid drugs. These receptors were taken from a woman aged 30 to 39 with Graves disease. Both conserved end residues are part of each CDR3. The order of the fields is J gene, V gene, D gene, clone size, CDR3 protein, CDR3 DNA. A D gene is named only where the DNA matches it firmly. Clone size is stated in some rows and not others, as once, few, many or a class when expanded.

j_call: TRBJ2-3; v_call: TRBV6-5; d_call: TRBD2; clone_size: many; cdr3_aa: CASSYRTSGSTDTQYF; cdr3_nt: TGTGCCAGCAGTTACAGGACTAGCGGGAGCACAGATACGCAGTATTTT
j_call: TRBJ2-7; v_call: TRBV5-1; d_call: .; clone_size: many; cdr3_aa: CASSLGSYGDEQYF; cdr3_nt: TGCGCCAGCAGCTTGGGGTCTTATGGGGACGAGCAGTACTTC
j_call: TRBJ2-1; v_call: TRBV7-3; d_call: TRBD2; clone_size: many; cdr3_aa: CASSPNSGSSYNEQFF; cdr3_nt: TGTGCCAGCAGCCCGAATAGCGGGAGTTCCTACAATGAGCAGTTCTTC
j_call: TRBJ1-2; v_call: TRBV9; d_call: .; clone_size: few; cdr3_aa: CASSVEPGSGGYTF; cdr3_nt: TGTGCCAGCAGCGTAGAGCCGGGGTCGGGAGGCTACACCTTC
j_call: TRBJ2-2; v_call: TRBV4-1; d_call: TRBD2; clone_size: few; cdr3_aa: CASSQTREGTIGTGELFF; cdr3_nt: TGCGCCAGCAGCCAAACGCGGGAGGGTACGATCGGGACCGGGGAGCTGTTTTTT
j_call: TRBJ1-1; v_call: TRBV24-1; d_call: .; clone_size: many; cdr3_aa: CATSGSAGGREAFF; cdr3_nt: TGTGCCACCAGTGGGTCAGCAGGTGGACGAGAAGCTTTCTTT
j_call: TRBJ2-2; v_call: TRBV30; d_call: .; clone_size: many; cdr3_aa: CAWSPNTGELFF; cdr3_nt: TGTGCCTGGAGCCCAAACACCGGGGAGCTGTTTTTT
j_call: TRBJ1-1; v_call: TRBV10-3; d_call: .; clone_size: many; cdr3_aa: CAVSGTGLREAFF; cdr3_nt: TGTGCCGTGTCCGGCACAGGTCTCCGTGAAGCTTTCTTT
j_call: TRBJ1-2; v_call: TRBV24-1; d_call: .; clone_size: .; cdr3_aa: CATSDPGRGYGYTF; cdr3_nt: TGTGCCACCAGTGACCCCGGACGGGGATATGGCTACACCTTC
j_call: TRBJ2-7; v_call: TRBV11-3; d_call: TRBD2; clone_size: few; cdr3_aa: CASSQRERSTYEQYF; cdr3_nt: TGTGCCAGCAGCCAGCGGGAGCGGAGCACCTACGAGCAGTACTTC
j_call: TRBJ2-2; v_call: TRBV27; d_call: .; clone_size: .; cdr3_aa: CASSFSAIAGELFF; cdr3_nt: TGTGCCAGCAGTTTTTCAGCGATTGCCGGGGAGCTGTTTTTT
j_call: TRBJ2-5; v_call: TRBV20-1; d_call: TRBD2; clone_size: many; cdr3_aa: CSARLAGRETQYF; cdr3_nt: TGCAGTGCTAGACTAGCGGGACGAGAGACCCAGTACTTC
j_call: TRBJ2-1; v_call: TRBV6-2/TRBV6-3; d_call: TRBD2; clone_size: many; cdr3_aa: CASSYSSSGKSEFF; cdr3_nt: TGTGCCAGCAGTTACTCATCTAGCGGGAAGTCCGAGTTCTTC
j_call: TRBJ1-5; v_call: TRBV4-1; d_call: TRBD1; clone_size: .; cdr3_aa: CASSQVVRDRANQPQHF; cdr3_nt: TGCGCCAGCAGCCAAGTAGTGCGGGACAGGGCCAATCAGCCCCAGCATTTT
j_call: TRBJ1-5; v_call: TRBV20-1; d_call: .; clone_size: many; cdr3_aa: CSASEAGSLPQPQHF; cdr3_nt: TGCAGTGCTAGCGAAGCAGGGAGTCTTCCTCAGCCCCAGCATTTT
j_call: TRBJ2-7; v_call: TRBV2; d_call: .; clone_size: many; cdr3_aa: CAITRGGYEQYF; cdr3_nt: TGTGCCATTACCCGAGGGGGTTACGAGCAGTACTTC
j_call: TRBJ2-3; v_call: TRBV20-1; d_call: TRBD2; clone_size: many; cdr3_aa: CSARKYSGLAGETDTQYF; cdr3_nt: TGCAGTGCTAGAAAATATTCGGGACTAGCGGGAGAAACAGATACGCAGTATTTT
j_call: TRBJ2-2; v_call: TRBV24-1; d_call: TRBD1; clone_size: many; cdr3_aa: CATSEQGYSGELFF; cdr3_nt: TGTGCCACCAGTGAACAGGGGTACTCCGGGGAGCTGTTTTTT
j_call: TRBJ2-1; v_call: TRBV5-6; d_call: .; clone_size: many; cdr3_aa: CASSRGLADDYNEQFF; cdr3_nt: TGTGCCAGCAGCCGCGGACTGGCGGATGACTACAATGAGCAGTTCTTC
j_call: TRBJ2-1; v_call: TRBV9; d_call: .; clone_size: few; cdr3_aa: CASSLTGASYNEQFF; cdr3_nt: TGTGCCAGCAGTCTCACGGGGGCCAGTTACAATGAGCAGTTCTTC
j_call: TRBJ2-5; v_call: TRBV27; d_call: .; clone_size: many; cdr3_aa: CASSLQGRETQYF; cdr3_nt: TGTGCCAGCAGTTTACAGGGACGAGAGACCCAGTACTTC
j_call: TRBJ2-3; v_call: TRBV6-2/TRBV6-3; d_call: .; clone_size: many; cdr3_aa: CASSHPPPAHDTQYF; cdr3_nt: TGTGCCAGCAGCCACCCTCCGCCCGCACACGATACGCAGTATTTT
j_call: TRBJ2-7; v_call: TRBV10-2; d_call: .; clone_size: many; cdr3_aa: CASSSGFGYEQYF; cdr3_nt: TGCGCCAGCAGTTCAGGGTTTGGCTACGAGCAGTACTTC
j_call: TRBJ2-4; v_call: TRBV9; d_call: .; clone_size: few; cdr3_aa: CASSVGSAKNIQYF; cdr3_nt: TGTGCCAGCAGCGTAGGATCGGCCAAAAACATTCAGTACTTC
j_call: TRBJ1-5; v_call: TRBV6-1; d_call: .; clone_size: many; cdr3_aa: CASSEDMENQPQHF; cdr3_nt: TGTGCCAGCAGTGAGGACATGGAAAATCAGCCCCAGCATTTT
j_call: TRBJ2-1; v_call: TRBV27; d_call: TRBD1; clone_size: .; cdr3_aa: CASSSDRAGYNEQFF; cdr3_nt: TGTGCCAGCAGCTCCGACAGGGCTGGCTACAATGAGCAGTTCTTC
j_call: TRBJ2-6; v_call: TRBV11-2; d_call: .; clone_size: many; cdr3_aa: CASRQGAMGVDSGANVLTF; cdr3_nt: TGTGCCAGCAGACAGGGTGCGATGGGAGTAGACTCTGGGGCCAACGTCCTGACTTTC
j_call: TRBJ1-4; v_call: TRBV28; d_call: TRBD1; clone_size: many; cdr3_aa: CASSLSSRDRVFF; cdr3_nt: TGTGCCAGCAGTCTCTCGAGTCGGGACAGGGTGTTTTTT
j_call: TRBJ2-7; v_call: TRBV27; d_call: TRBD1; clone_size: .; cdr3_aa: CASSSGQGTPYEQYF; cdr3_nt: TGTGCCAGCAGTTCAGGACAGGGTACGCCCTACGAGCAGTACTTC
j_call: TRBJ2-5; v_call: TRBV4-1; d_call: .; clone_size: few; cdr3_aa: CASSYPGRARETQYF; cdr3_nt: TGCGCCAGCAGCTATCCCGGCAGGGCGCGTGAGACCCAGTACTTC
j_call: TRBJ2-7; v_call: TRBV10-3; d_call: TRBD1; clone_size: few; cdr3_aa: CAISVVTGGAYEQYF; cdr3_nt: TGTGCCATCAGTGTGGTGACAGGGGGAGCCTACGAGCAGTACTTC
j_call: TRBJ2-1; v_call: TRBV7-9; d_call: TRBD2; clone_size: .; cdr3_aa: CASRWELAGTTNEQFF; cdr3_nt: TGTGCCAGCAGATGGGAACTAGCGGGCACAACCAATGAGCAGTTCTTC
j_call: TRBJ2-7; v_call: TRBV11-2; d_call: .; clone_size: few; cdr3_aa: CASSLVLGSYEQYF; cdr3_nt: TGTGCCAGCAGCTTAGTTCTTGGGTCCTACGAGCAGTACTTC
j_call: TRBJ2-7; v_call: TRBV27; d_call: .; clone_size: few; cdr3_aa: CASSFIGSDYEQYF; cdr3_nt: TGTGCCAGCAGTTTCATCGGGAGCGACTACGAGCAGTACTTC
j_call: TRBJ1-1; v_call: TRBV12-3/TRBV12-4; d_call: .; clone_size: many; cdr3_aa: CASSWSDSGAFF; cdr3_nt: TGTGCCAGCAGTTGGAGCGACTCGGGAGCTTTCTTT